This T cell receptor (beta chain) appears in the sequencing data of a study of identifying expanded T cells in peripheral blood. TCRdb's copy holds only in-frame clones and misses some; the assay was immunoSEQ multiplex PCR. The sample lists around 94,000 clones, approximately 81% occurring once. Collection occurred without any documented infections or immune events in donors. The study's findings and limits: Variance in clone template counts between approximately two-week samples significantly increased with total template count across all healthy donors. About 1.2 clones differed between technical replicates, versus approximately 16 and 19 over time.

The germline gives CDR1 SGHRS, CDR2 YFSETQ. V dropped 0 bases and J dropped 1 base, with 18 bases sitting between them. CDR3 length: 18 residues. As for this clone: Its specificity is not known.

Sample: blood. The TCR originated in a person between 18 and 75 years old in good health. This chain uses TRBV5-1 with TRBJ2-3; a possible D gene is TRBD2 (6 bases). The CDR3 region has the DNA TGCGCCAGCAGCTTGGTGGGGGGTATATTCCTGCGCACAGATACGCAGTATTTT. Protein sequence: CASSLVGGIFLRTDTQYF.